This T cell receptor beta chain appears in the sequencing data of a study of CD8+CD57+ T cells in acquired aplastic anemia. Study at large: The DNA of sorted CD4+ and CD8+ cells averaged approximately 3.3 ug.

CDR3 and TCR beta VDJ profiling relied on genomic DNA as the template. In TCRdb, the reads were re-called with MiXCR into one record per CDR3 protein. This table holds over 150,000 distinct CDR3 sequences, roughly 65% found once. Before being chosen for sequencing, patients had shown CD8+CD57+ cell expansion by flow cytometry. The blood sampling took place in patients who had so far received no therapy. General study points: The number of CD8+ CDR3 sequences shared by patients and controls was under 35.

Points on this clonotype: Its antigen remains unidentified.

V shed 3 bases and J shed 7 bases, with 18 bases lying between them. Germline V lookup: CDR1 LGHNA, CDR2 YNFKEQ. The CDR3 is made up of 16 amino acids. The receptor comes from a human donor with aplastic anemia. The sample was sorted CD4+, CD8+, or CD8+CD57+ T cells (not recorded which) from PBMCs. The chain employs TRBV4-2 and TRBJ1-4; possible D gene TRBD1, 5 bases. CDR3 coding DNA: TGTGCCAGCAGCCATCGGGCGGGACTCCGGGGTGAAAAACTGTTTTTT. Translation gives CASSHRAGLRGEKLFF.